This is a list of T cell receptor beta chains from one sample in a study of cytomegalovirus exposure and HLA in healthy donors. TCRdb keeps only in-frame clones here, not all; method: immunoSEQ multiplex PCR. The table shows 55,000 to 75,000 clones, with about 94% occurring only once. The material sequenced was PBMCs. The receptors derive from a man aged 18 to 29 in good health and CMV-seropositive. CDR3s include the opening cysteine and the closing phenylalanine or tryptophan. The D gene is left open where the match is weak. Clone size is not always given. Where it is, it says once, few, many or a class for expanded clones.

J	size	V	D	DNA	CDR3
TRBJ1-2	-	TRBV6-1	-	TGTGCCAGCAGTGGCAGGGATCCAACGGGCACCTTC	CASSGRDPTGTF
TRBJ1-1	-	TRBV5-4	-	TGTGCCAGCAGATCGGGGGGGGATCTTGAAGCTTTCTTT	CASRSGGDLEAFF
TRBJ1-2	-	TRBV9	TRBD1	TGTGCCAGCAGCGTAGCCGCGACAGGGGGTAGTGGTTTTGGCTATGGCTACACCTTC	CASSVAATGGSGFGYGYTF
TRBJ1-5	-	TRBV19	-	TGTGCCAGTAGTATAGATTCGGGGGGAGGTCAGCCCCAGCATTTT	CASSIDSGGGQPQHF
TRBJ2-3	-	TRBV27	TRBD1	TGTGCCAGCAGGGGGACAGGCAGCACGCAGTATTTT	CASRGTGSTQYF
TRBJ1-4	-	TRBV7-8	TRBD1	TGTGCCAGCAGCAAGGACAGGGTAACTAATGAAAAACTGTTTTTT	CASSKDRVTNEKLFF
TRBJ1-4	once	TRBV15	TRBD1	TGTGCCACCAGCAGAGACGGGACAGGGGGATCAAAACTGTTTTTT	CATSRDGTGGSKLFF
TRBJ1-6	-	TRBV7-8	-	TGTGCCAGCAGCCCAATAGGGGGCTCCTATAATTCACCCCTCCACTTT	CASSPIGGSYNSPLHF
TRBJ1-1	few	TRBV7-3	-	TGTGCCAGCAGCCAGGGCCCTAACACTGAAGCTTTCTTT	CASSQGPNTEAFF
TRBJ2-7	-	TRBV28	-	TGTGCCAGTATGACAGGGAGGACCTACGAGCAGTACTTC	CASMTGRTYEQYF
TRBJ1-2	-	TRBV14	TRBD1	TGTGCCAGCAGCCCTTTGGACAGGGAACAGGGAAATGGCTACACCTTC	CASSPLDREQGNGYTF
TRBJ2-1	-	TRBV7-9	TRBD2	TGTGCCAGCAGGGCGCCTGCGGGGGGGGGCAATGAGCAGTTCTTC	CASRAPAGGGNEQFF
TRBJ2-7	-	TRBV27	-	TGTGCCAGCAGTTTGGACGGGGGGCACCCCTACGAGCAGTACTTC	CASSLDGGHPYEQYF
TRBJ2-3	-	TRBV27	-	TGTGCCAGCAGTTTATTAAGCACAGATACGCAGTATTTT	CASSLLSTDTQYF
TRBJ2-3	-	TRBV28	-	TGTGCCAGCAGTTCGGACACAACTAGCACAGATACGCAGTATTTT	CASSSDTTSTDTQYF
TRBJ1-1	-	TRBV20-1	-	TGCAGTGCTGGGGCCTCAGAAGCTTTCTTT	CSAGASEAFF
TRBJ2-7	-	TRBV10-3	TRBD2	TGTGCCACCGCGGCACTAGCGGAATCCACCTACGAGCAGTACTTC	CATAALAESTYEQYF
TRBJ2-1	-	TRBV29-1	TRBD2	TGCAGCGCGCCGGGAGGGGGAGGCCCCTACAATGAGCAGTTCTTC	CSAPGGGGPYNEQFF
TRBJ1-4	-	TRBV28	-	TGTGCCAGCAGTTTAACGACTTCCTACGGGTGGACTAATGAAAAACTGTTTTTT	CASSLTTSYGWTNEKLFF
TRBJ2-1	-	TRBV19	TRBD2	TGTGCCAGTAGTATTTCTAGCGGGAGCAATGAGCAGTTCTTC	CASSISSGSNEQFF
TRBJ1-2	-	TRBV7-3	-	TGTGCCAGCAGCTTAAGGAACCTCAGGGGTAACTATGGCTACACCTTC	CASSLRNLRGNYGYTF
TRBJ2-7	-	TRBV9	TRBD2	TGTGCCAGCAGCGTGGGGATGACTAGCGGAGGCGAGCAGTACTTC	CASSVGMTSGGEQYF
TRBJ1-1	once	TRBV27	-	TGTGCCAGCAGCCCAATCCCCGCAGGGGTGAACACTGAAGCTTTCTTT	CASSPIPAGVNTEAFF
TRBJ2-2	-	TRBV7-3	TRBD1	TGTGCCAGCAGCTTAAGGACAGGGGGCACGGCCGGGGAGCTGTTTTTT	CASSLRTGGTAGELFF
TRBJ1-3	-	TRBV6-1	-	TGTGCCAGCAGTGAGCGGGGATACTCTGGAAACACCATATATTTT	CASSERGYSGNTIYF
TRBJ2-3	-	TRBV7-2	TRBD2	TGTGCCAGCAGCTTAGCGCTAACTAGCGGGGGGACAGATACGCAGTATTTT	CASSLALTSGGTDTQYF
TRBJ2-7	-	TRBV27	-	TGTGCCAGCAGCTTGAAACATGCTTACGAGCAGTACTTC	CASSLKHAYEQYF
TRBJ2-1	-	TRBV2	TRBD1	TGTGCCAGCAGCGTACAGGGGGTGAATGAGCAGTTCTTC	CASSVQGVNEQFF
TRBJ2-1	few	TRBV27	-	TGTGCCAGCAGGGTGGCGGGACCCTACAATGAGCAGTTCTTC	CASRVAGPYNEQFF
TRBJ2-1	-	TRBV7-3	TRBD2	TGTGCCAGCAGCCCCCTAGGGACTAGCGGGGCTGAAGAGCAGTTCTTC	CASSPLGTSGAEEQFF
TRBJ2-5	-	TRBV2	TRBD2	TGTGCCAGCAACGACGATGCATTGGGACTAGAGAAAGAGACCCAGTACTTC	CASNDDALGLEKETQYF
TRBJ2-7	-	TRBV4-1	TRBD2	TGCGCCAGCAGCCAAACTAGCGGCCGTCCCTACGAGCAGTACTTC	CASSQTSGRPYEQYF
TRBJ2-3	-	TRBV7-9	TRBD2	TGTGCCAGCACCCTTGGGAATAGCGGGGGCACAGATACGCAGTATTTT	CASTLGNSGGTDTQYF
TRBJ2-1	-	TRBV25-1	-	TGTGCCAGCAGTGACTGCCCAGGGTTTTCTCTGGAGCAGTTCTTC	CASSDCPGFSLEQFF
TRBJ2-1	-	TRBV4-3	TRBD2	TGCGCCAGCAGCCAATTTAGCGGGAGGCCCCATGAGCAGTTCTTC	CASSQFSGRPHEQFF
TRBJ2-5	-	TRBV5-5	TRBD1	TGTGCCAGCAGCCAAAACGGACAGGGGTGGGAGACCCAGTACTTC	CASSQNGQGWETQYF
TRBJ2-7	-	TRBV11-2	-	TGTGCCAGCAGCTTAAGACAGTCCTACGAGCAGTACTTC	CASSLRQSYEQYF
TRBJ2-1	-	TRBV2	-	TGTGCCAGCACGGCGGGTGGGGATGAGCAGTTCTTC	CASTAGGDEQFF
TRBJ2-7	-	TRBV5-5	TRBD1	TGTGCCAGCAGCAACGGACAGGGGACGTCCTACGAGCAGTACTTC	CASSNGQGTSYEQYF
TRBJ2-7	-	TRBV7-2	-	TGTGCCAGCAGCTTAGGGCTACAGTCCTACGAGCAGTACTTC	CASSLGLQSYEQYF
TRBJ2-1	-	TRBV6-1	-	TGTGCCAGCACCCCGCAGAGGTTTTATGAGCAGTTCTTC	CASTPQRFYEQFF
TRBJ2-1	-	TRBV15	-	TGTGCCACCAGTTTTTCGGCGGGCCAAAATGAGCAGTTCTTC	CATSFSAGQNEQFF
TRBJ1-5	-	TRBV19	TRBD1	TGTGCCAGTAGTCCGGGACAGGGCTTTACTCAGCCCCAGCATTTT	CASSPGQGFTQPQHF
TRBJ2-3	-	TRBV29-1	TRBD2	TGCAGCGTAGATGCTTTTGGACTAGCGGGAGGGACAGATACGCAGTATTTT	CSVDAFGLAGGTDTQYF
TRBJ1-1	-	TRBV7-9	TRBD1	TGTGCCAGCAGCGCCTCAGGACAGGGTATTACTGAAGCTTTCTTT	CASSASGQGITEAFF
TRBJ2-1	-	TRBV6-6	TRBD1	TGTGCCAGCAACAACAGGGGATCAGATGAGCAGTTCTTC	CASNNRGSDEQFF
TRBJ1-1	-	TRBV2	-	TGTGCCAGCAGGGGTCCCGGGGGGAACACTGAAGCTTTCTTT	CASRGPGGNTEAFF
TRBJ2-5	-	TRBV19	-	TGTGCCAGTAGTCCTCCCAGGGCTATGGAGACCCAGTACTTC	CASSPPRAMETQYF
TRBJ2-7	-	TRBV19	-	TGTGCCAGTAGTATCAGGATATGGGTCGACGAGCAGTACTTC	CASSIRIWVDEQYF
TRBJ1-2	-	TRBV10-1	-	TGCGCCAGCAGTGAGCGGACTTCGACGGGCTACACCTTC	CASSERTSTGYTF
TRBJ2-7	-	TRBV6-5	-	TGTGCCAGCAGTTACCAGGACGAGCAGTACTTC	CASSYQDEQYF
TRBJ2-7	few	TRBV25-1	-	TGTGCCAGCAGTGAGGGCGACGAGCAGTACTTC	CASSEGDEQYF
TRBJ1-2	-	TRBV19	TRBD1	TGTGCCAGTAGCCGGGGACAGGAGGACTATGGCTACACCTTC	CASSRGQEDYGYTF
TRBJ2-7	few	TRBV2	TRBD1	TGTGCCAGCAGGCCCGGACAGGGAAACTACGAGCAGTACTTC	CASRPGQGNYEQYF
TRBJ2-2	-	TRBV7-2	TRBD2	TGTGCCAGCAGCTTAGAGGGACTAGCTACCGGGGAGCTGTTTTTT	CASSLEGLATGELFF
TRBJ2-5	-	TRBV18	-	TGTGCCAGCTCACCCAGCGGACTCGAGACCCAGTACTTC	CASSPSGLETQYF
TRBJ2-1	-	TRBV28	TRBD2	TGTGCCAGCAGTCTGACTAGCGGGGGATACAATGAGCAGTTCTTC	CASSLTSGGYNEQFF
TRBJ1-5	-	TRBV28	-	TGTGCCAGCTTGGACTACTACAATCAGCCCCAGCATTTT	CASLDYYNQPQHF